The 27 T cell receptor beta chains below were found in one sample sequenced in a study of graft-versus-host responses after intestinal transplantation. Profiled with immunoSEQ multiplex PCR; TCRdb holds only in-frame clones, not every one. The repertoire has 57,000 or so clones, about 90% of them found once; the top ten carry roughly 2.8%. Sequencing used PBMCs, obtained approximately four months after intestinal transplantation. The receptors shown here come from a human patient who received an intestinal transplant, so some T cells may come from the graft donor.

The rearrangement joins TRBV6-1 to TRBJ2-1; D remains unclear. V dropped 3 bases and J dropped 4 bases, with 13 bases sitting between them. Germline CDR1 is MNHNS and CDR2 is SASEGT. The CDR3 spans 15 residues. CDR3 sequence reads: CASSDTTIYYNEQFF. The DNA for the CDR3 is TGTGCCAGCAGTGATACTACTATCTATTACAATGAGCAGTTCTTC.

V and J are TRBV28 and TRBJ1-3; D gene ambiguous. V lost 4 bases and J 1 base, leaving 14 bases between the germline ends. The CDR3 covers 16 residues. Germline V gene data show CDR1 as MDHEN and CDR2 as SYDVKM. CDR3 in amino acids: CASSSPDASSGNTIYF. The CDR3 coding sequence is TGTGCCAGCAGTTCCCCTGACGCCAGTTCTGGAAACACCATATATTTT.

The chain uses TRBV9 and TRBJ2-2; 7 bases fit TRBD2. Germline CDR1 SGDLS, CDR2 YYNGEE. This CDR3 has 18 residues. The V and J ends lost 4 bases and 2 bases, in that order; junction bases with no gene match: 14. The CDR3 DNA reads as TGTGCCAGCAGCCCTCGTTGGTCGACTAGCCCTAACACCGGGGAGCTGTTTTTT. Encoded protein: CASSPRWSTSPNTGELFF.

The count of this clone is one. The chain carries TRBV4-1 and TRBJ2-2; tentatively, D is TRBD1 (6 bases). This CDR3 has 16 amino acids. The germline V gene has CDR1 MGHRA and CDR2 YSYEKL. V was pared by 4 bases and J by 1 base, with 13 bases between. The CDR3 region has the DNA TGCGCCAGCAGCCGAAGCCCAGGGGAGAACACCGGGGAGCTGTTTTTT. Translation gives CASSRSPGENTGELFF.

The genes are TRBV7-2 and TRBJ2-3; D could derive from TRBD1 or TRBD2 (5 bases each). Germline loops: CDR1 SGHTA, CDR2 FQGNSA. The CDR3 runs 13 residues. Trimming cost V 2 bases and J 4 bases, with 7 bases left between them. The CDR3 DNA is TGTGCCAGCAGCTTACAGGGAGCAGATACGCAGTATTTT. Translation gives CASSLQGADTQYF. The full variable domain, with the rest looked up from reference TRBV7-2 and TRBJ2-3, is GAGVSQSPSNKVTEKGKDVELRCDPISGHTALYWYRQSLGQGLEFLIYFQGNSAPDKSGLPSDRFSAERTGGSVSTLTIQRTQQEDSAVYLCASSLQGADTQYFGPGTRLTVL.

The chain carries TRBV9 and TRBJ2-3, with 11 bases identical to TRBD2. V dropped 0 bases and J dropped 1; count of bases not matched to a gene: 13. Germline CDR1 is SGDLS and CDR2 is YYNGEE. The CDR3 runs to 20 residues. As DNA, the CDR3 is TGTGCCAGCAGCGTAGCCATAGCGGGGGGGCCTTCGGTAGGCACAGATACGCAGTATTTT. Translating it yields CASSVAIAGGPSVGTDTQYF.

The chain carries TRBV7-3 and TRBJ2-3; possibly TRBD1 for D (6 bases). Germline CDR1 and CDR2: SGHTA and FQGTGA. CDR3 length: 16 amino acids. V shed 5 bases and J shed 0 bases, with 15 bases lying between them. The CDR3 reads CASSPWTVLSTDTQYF. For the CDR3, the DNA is TGTGCCAGCAGCCCTTGGACAGTTCTTAGCACAGATACGCAGTATTTT.

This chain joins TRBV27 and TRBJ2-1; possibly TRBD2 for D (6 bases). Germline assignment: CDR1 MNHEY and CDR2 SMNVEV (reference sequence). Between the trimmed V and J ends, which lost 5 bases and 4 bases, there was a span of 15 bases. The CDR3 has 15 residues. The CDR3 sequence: CASSTPTRGYNEQFF. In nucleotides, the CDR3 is TGTGCCAGCAGTACTCCGACTAGAGGATACAATGAGCAGTTCTTC.

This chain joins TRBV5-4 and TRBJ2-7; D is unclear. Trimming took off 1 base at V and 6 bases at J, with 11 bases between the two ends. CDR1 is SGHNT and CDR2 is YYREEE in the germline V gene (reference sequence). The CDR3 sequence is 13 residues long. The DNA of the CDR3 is TGTGCCAGCAGCTTGTACCCGGGCGGCGAGCAGTACTTC. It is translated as CASSLYPGGEQYF.

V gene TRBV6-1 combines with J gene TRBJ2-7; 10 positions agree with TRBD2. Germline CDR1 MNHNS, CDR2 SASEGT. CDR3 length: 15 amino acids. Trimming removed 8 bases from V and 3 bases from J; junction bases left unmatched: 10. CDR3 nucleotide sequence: TGTGCCAGCGACCGGGGTCCTAGCGGGGGCTACGAGCAGTACTTC. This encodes CASDRGPSGGYEQYF.

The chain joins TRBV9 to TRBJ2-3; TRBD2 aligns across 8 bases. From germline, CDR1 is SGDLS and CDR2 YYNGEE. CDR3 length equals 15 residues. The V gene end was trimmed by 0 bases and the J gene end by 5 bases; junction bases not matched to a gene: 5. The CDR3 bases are TGTGCCAGCAGCGTAGCCGGGGGGGCAGGAGATACGCAGTATTTT. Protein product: CASSVAGGAGDTQYF.

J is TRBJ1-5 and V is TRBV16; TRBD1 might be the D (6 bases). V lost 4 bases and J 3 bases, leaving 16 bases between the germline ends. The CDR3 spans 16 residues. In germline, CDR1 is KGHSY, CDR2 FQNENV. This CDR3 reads CASSRGTGRTNQPQHF. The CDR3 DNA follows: TGTGCCAGCAGCCGGGGCACAGGGCGGACCAATCAGCCCCAGCATTTT.

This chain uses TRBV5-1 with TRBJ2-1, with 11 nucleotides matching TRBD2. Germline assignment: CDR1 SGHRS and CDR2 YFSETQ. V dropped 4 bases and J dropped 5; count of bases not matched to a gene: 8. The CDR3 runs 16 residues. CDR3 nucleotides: TGCGCCAGCAGCCTCTTGACTAGCGGGACCGACAATGAGCAGTTCTTC. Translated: CASSLLTSGTDNEQFF.

The DNA for the CDR3 is TGTGCCAGCAGCTCTAACACCATATATTTT. Translated, it gives CASSSNTIYF. V usage is TRBV7-9 and J usage is TRBJ1-3; D remains unclear. Trimming cost V 4 bases and J 7 bases, with 2 bases left between them. CDR3 size: 10 residues. Germline V gives CDR1 SEHNR, CDR2 FQNEAQ (reference sequence).

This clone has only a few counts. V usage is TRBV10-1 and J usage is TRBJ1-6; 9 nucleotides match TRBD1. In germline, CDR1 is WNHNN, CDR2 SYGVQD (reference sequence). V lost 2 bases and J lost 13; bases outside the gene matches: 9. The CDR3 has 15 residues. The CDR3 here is CASSEPKPGQGPLHF. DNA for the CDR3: TGCGCCAGCAGTGAGCCTAAACCGGGACAGGGCCCCCTCCACTTT.

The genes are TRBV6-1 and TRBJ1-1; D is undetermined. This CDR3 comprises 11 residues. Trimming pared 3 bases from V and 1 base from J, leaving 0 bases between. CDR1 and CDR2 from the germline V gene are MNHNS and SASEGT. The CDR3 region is CASSENTEAFF. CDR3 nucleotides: TGTGCCAGCAGTGAGAACACTGAAGCTTTCTTT.

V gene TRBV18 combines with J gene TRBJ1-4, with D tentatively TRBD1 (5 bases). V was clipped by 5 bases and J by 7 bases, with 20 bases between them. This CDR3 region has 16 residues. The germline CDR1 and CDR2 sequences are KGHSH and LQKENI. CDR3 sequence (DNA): TGTGCCAGCTCATCCCTTTCGGGGGGAGGAGGTGAAAAACTGTTTTTT. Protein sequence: CASSSLSGGGGEKLFF.

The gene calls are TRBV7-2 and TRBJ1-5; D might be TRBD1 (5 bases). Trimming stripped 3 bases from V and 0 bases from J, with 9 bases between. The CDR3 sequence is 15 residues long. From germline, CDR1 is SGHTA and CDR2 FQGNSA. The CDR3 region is CASSFSQVSNQPQHF. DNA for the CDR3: TGTGCCAGCAGCTTCTCACAGGTTAGCAATCAGCCCCAGCATTTT.

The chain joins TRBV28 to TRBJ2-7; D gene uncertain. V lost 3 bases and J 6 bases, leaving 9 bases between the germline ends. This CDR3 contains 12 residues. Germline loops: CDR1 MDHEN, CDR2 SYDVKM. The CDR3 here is CASSFGVGEQYF. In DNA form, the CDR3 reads TGTGCCAGCAGTTTTGGGGTGGGCGAGCAGTACTTC.

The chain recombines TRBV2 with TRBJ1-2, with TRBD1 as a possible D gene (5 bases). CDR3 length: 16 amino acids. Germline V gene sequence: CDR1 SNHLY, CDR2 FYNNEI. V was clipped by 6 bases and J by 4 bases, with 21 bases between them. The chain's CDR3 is CASRPFPGQPGYGYTF. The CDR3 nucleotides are TGTGCCAGCAGGCCTTTCCCCGGACAACCTGGCTATGGCTACACCTTC.

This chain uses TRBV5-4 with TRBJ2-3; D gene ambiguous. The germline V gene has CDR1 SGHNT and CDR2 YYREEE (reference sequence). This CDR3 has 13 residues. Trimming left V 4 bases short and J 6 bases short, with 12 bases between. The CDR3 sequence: CASSPPASDTQYF. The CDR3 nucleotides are TGTGCCAGCAGCCCCCCCGCCTCCGATACGCAGTATTTT.

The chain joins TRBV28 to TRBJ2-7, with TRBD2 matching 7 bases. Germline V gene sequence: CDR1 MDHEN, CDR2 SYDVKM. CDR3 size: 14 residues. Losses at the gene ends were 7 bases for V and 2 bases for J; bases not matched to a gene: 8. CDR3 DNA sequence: TGTGCCAGCACCTTTAGCGGGTCGGCCTACGAGCAGTACTTC. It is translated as CASTFSGSAYEQYF.

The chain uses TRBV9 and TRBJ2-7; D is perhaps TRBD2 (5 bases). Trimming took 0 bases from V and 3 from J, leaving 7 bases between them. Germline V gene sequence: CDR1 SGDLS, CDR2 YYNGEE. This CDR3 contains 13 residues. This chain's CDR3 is CASSVDGLYEQYF. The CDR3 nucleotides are TGTGCCAGCAGCGTAGACGGACTCTACGAGCAGTACTTC.

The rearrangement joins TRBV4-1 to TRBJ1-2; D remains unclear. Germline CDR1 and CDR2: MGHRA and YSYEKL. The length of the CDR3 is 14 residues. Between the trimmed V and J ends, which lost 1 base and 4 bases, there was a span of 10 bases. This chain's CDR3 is CASSQVALGYGYTF. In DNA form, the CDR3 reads TGCGCCAGCAGCCAAGTGGCACTGGGCTATGGCTACACCTTC.

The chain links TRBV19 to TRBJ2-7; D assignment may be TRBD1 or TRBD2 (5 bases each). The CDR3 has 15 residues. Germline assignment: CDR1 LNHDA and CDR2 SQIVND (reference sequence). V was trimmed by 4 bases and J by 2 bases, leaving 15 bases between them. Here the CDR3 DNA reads TGTGCCAGTAGTAGGGTTGGGGGAGAAGCCTACGAGCAGTACTTC. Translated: CASSRVGGEAYEQYF.

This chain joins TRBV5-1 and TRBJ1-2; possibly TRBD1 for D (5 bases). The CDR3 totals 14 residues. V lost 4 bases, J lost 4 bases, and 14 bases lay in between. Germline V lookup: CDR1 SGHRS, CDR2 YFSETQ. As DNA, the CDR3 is TGCGCCAGCAGCGTGGACATTCGCTCCTATGGCTACACCTTC. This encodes CASSVDIRSYGYTF.

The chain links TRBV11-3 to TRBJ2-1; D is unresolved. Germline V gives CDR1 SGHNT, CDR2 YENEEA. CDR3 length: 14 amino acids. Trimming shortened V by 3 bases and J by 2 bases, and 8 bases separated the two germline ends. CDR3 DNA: TGTGCCAGCAGCTTGGGGTTTCCCTACAATGAGCAGTTCTTC. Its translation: CASSLGFPYNEQFF.